This note documents a single T cell receptor beta chain sequence. Deletions cut 2 bases from V and 5 bases from J, with 15 bases between. Per germline, CDR1 LGHNA and CDR2 YNFKEQ. The CDR3 runs 15 residues. The sample belongs to a study of regulatory T cells in long-lasting Graves disease. The time point is: newly diagnosed GD, antithyroid drugs for less than 3 months. PBMC RNA served as the TCR library source. From an endocrinology department in Xi'an, China, came the patients. Researchers made TCR beta libraries by using iRepertoire HTBI primers and running Arm-PCR on CDR3 regions. TCRdb re-called the multiplex PCR reads with MiXCR, one entry per CDR3 protein. The sample shows 300,000 to 400,000 distinct CDR3 sequences, around 17% of them seen only once. These data were also filed under a second study, of T cells in Graves' hyperthyroidism and ophthalmopathy. That source adds: No ophthalmopathy progression within 18 months constituted stable Graves' hyperthyroidism. An initial round of RT-PCR targeting the TCR CDR3 relied on the HTBI primer set.

The sequenced sample was peripheral blood mononuclear cells (PBMCs), obtained at new diagnosis, from a patient treated with antithyroid drugs. The TCR sequence derives from a man aged 40-49 years with Graves disease. The rearrangement joins TRBV4-2 to TRBJ1-1; D uncertain. The CDR3 sequence: CASSQSQIPSTEAFF. CDR3 DNA: TGTGCCAGCAGCCAATCCCAGATTCCTTCAACTGAAGCTTTCTTT.